The rows below give T cell receptor beta chains drawn from one sample of a study of CD4 T cells in relation to SARS-CoV-2 and coronaviruses. Clones were read by immunoSEQ multiplex PCR, and TCRdb kept only the in-frame ones, dropping some. Of 20,000 to 30,000 clones detected, 70% to 80% appear once; the ten largest clones hold around a sixth. What these receptors recognize is not known. What was sequenced was CD4+ T cells from PBMCs, cultured in vitro. Source of these receptors: a human donor in good health. Both conserved end residues are part of each CDR3. Fields, in order: clone size, V gene, J gene, D gene, CDR3 DNA, CDR3 protein. The D gene is left open where the match is weak. A row's size may be missing; if present it is once, few, many or a size class.

size: -; V: TRBV7-9; J: TRBJ2-3; D: TRBD2; DNA: TGTGCCAGCAGCTTACAATCAAGGACTAGCGGGGCGCCAGATACGCAGTATTTT; CDR3: CASSLQSRTSGAPDTQYF
size: -; V: TRBV5-4; J: TRBJ1-2; D: TRBD1; DNA: TGTGCCAGCAGCTGGGGGACAGGGGTCTATGGCTACACCTTC; CDR3: CASSWGTGVYGYTF
size: -; V: TRBV7-8; J: TRBJ2-1; D: TRBD2; DNA: TGTGCCAGCAGCTTGCGGGGGAGGTACAATGAGCAGTTCTTC; CDR3: CASSLRGRYNEQFF
size: -; V: TRBV6-5; J: TRBJ1-1; D: -; DNA: TGTGCCAGCACCACAGGCGAGAACACTGAAGCTTTCTTT; CDR3: CASTTGENTEAFF
size: few; V: TRBV7-9; J: TRBJ1-2; D: -; DNA: TGTGCCAGCAGCTTATGGCAGAGTGGCTACACCTTC; CDR3: CASSLWQSGYTF
size: few; V: TRBV10-3; J: TRBJ1-6; D: TRBD1; DNA: TGTGCCATCAGTGGGGGACAGGGTCAAGGTAATTCACCCCTCCACTTT; CDR3: CAISGGQGQGNSPLHF
size: -; V: TRBV30; J: TRBJ2-5; D: -; DNA: TGTGCCTGGTCCCCCGAGGAGGAGACCCAGTACTTC; CDR3: CAWSPEEETQYF
size: -; V: TRBV30; J: TRBJ2-6; D: -; DNA: TGTGCCTTCCCTTCAGTGGATGGGGCCAACGTCCTGACTTTC; CDR3: CAFPSVDGANVLTF
size: -; V: TRBV28; J: TRBJ1-2; D: TRBD1; DNA: TGTGCCAGTCAAGACGGACAGGCAGCTAACTATGGCTACACCTTC; CDR3: CASQDGQAANYGYTF
size: -; V: TRBV12-2; J: TRBJ2-4; D: -; DNA: TGTGCAAGTCGCTCAACTAGCGGGGGACCTTTTTTAGCCAAAAACATTCAGTACTTC; CDR3: CASRSTSGGPFLAKNIQYF
size: few; V: TRBV6-2/TRBV6-3; J: TRBJ1-4; D: -; DNA: TGTGCCAGCAGTACTTCAATCAATCCAACTAATGAAAAACTGTTTTTT; CDR3: CASSTSINPTNEKLFF
size: large; V: TRBV5-4; J: TRBJ2-1; D: TRBD2; DNA: TGTGCCAGCAGCTTAGCGGGGAAGGTGAACAATGAGCAGTTCTTC; CDR3: CASSLAGKVNNEQFF
size: -; V: TRBV4-3; J: TRBJ2-5; D: -; DNA: TGCGCCAGCAGCCAATGGGGACAAGAGACCCAGTACTTC; CDR3: CASSQWGQETQYF
size: -; V: TRBV6-2/TRBV6-3; J: TRBJ2-3; D: TRBD2; DNA: TGTGCCAGCAGTTCCTGGACTAGCGGGGGGACAGATACGCAGTATTTT; CDR3: CASSSWTSGGTDTQYF
size: -; V: TRBV5-6; J: TRBJ2-7; D: -; DNA: TGTGCCAGCAGCCTTCAGCGCGGCGGCGAGCAGTACTTC; CDR3: CASSLQRGGEQYF
size: few; V: TRBV10-3; J: TRBJ1-5; D: TRBD1; DNA: TGTGCCATCAGTGAGGGGGACAGGGGGGTCAATCAGCCCCAGCATTTT; CDR3: CAISEGDRGVNQPQHF
size: -; V: TRBV7-9; J: TRBJ2-5; D: TRBD1; DNA: TGTGCCAGCAGCTTCGACAGGGGGTGGGAGACCCAGTACTTC; CDR3: CASSFDRGWETQYF
size: -; V: TRBV5-1; J: TRBJ2-5; D: -; DNA: TGCGCCAGCAGCGTACAATTGGCAGAGACCCAGTACTTC; CDR3: CASSVQLAETQYF
size: few; V: TRBV6-6; J: TRBJ1-5; D: -; DNA: TGTGCCACCGCAACAGGGAGTGGCAATCAGCCCCAGCATTTT; CDR3: CATATGSGNQPQHF
size: few; V: TRBV5-1; J: TRBJ2-3; D: -; DNA: TGCGCCAGCAGGTGGGAAGCGGACACAGATACGCAGTATTTT; CDR3: CASRWEADTDTQYF
size: once; V: TRBV11-1; J: TRBJ2-5; D: TRBD2; DNA: TGTGCCAGCAGCCCACGGACTAGCGGCCGGGTGGGCCAGTACTTC; CDR3: CASSPRTSGRVGQYF
size: -; V: TRBV30; J: TRBJ1-2; D: -; DNA: TGTGCCTGGACCCGGCTAAGGGGGACTAACTATGGCTACACCTTC; CDR3: CAWTRLRGTNYGYTF
size: -; V: TRBV25-1; J: TRBJ2-1; D: TRBD2; DNA: TGTGCCAGCAGTGTTGGCGGGAGGGCCGTTGAGCAGTTCTTC; CDR3: CASSVGGRAVEQFF
size: -; V: TRBV11-2; J: TRBJ1-4; D: TRBD1; DNA: TGTGCCAGCAGCCGGGACAGGGGTGGAGAAAAACTGTTTTTT; CDR3: CASSRDRGGEKLFF
size: once; V: TRBV12-3/TRBV12-4; J: TRBJ2-5; D: TRBD1; DNA: TGTGCCAGCAACTACAGGGGGCTGGAGACCCAGTACTTC; CDR3: CASNYRGLETQYF
size: -; V: TRBV5-4; J: TRBJ2-1; D: TRBD2; DNA: TGTGCCAGCAACACAGGCGGGACTAGCGGGGTGAATGAGCAGTTCTTC; CDR3: CASNTGGTSGVNEQFF
size: once; V: TRBV5-6; J: TRBJ2-7; D: TRBD1; DNA: TGTGCCAGCAGTCCTGGACAGGGAGAGCAGTACTTC; CDR3: CASSPGQGEQYF
size: -; V: TRBV11-2; J: TRBJ1-4; D: TRBD1; DNA: TGTGCCAGCAGCCCGGGACAGGGAGGGGTGTTTGAAAAACTGTTTTTT; CDR3: CASSPGQGGVFEKLFF
size: -; V: TRBV11-2; J: TRBJ2-1; D: TRBD2; DNA: TGTGCCAGCAGCCGAACTAGCGGGGGGTACAATGAGCAGTTCTTC; CDR3: CASSRTSGGYNEQFF
size: -; V: TRBV4-1; J: TRBJ1-3; D: TRBD1; DNA: TGCGCCAGCAGCCAAGGATCCGCGACAGGGAGGAATGGAAACACCATATATTTT; CDR3: CASSQGSATGRNGNTIYF
size: once; V: TRBV11-2; J: TRBJ2-4; D: TRBD2; DNA: TGTGCCAGCAGTAACCAGGGACTAGCGGGGGGGCCGACTTTC; CDR3: CASSNQGLAGGPTF
size: -; V: TRBV5-1; J: TRBJ2-1; D: -; DNA: TGCGCCAGCAGCTTGGACGTGATCTCCTACAATGAGCAGTTCTTC; CDR3: CASSLDVISYNEQFF
size: -; V: TRBV5-1; J: TRBJ2-7; D: -; DNA: TGCGCCAGCAGCTTGGTAGGATCAGGGCTTACTTCCTACGAGCAGTACTTC; CDR3: CASSLVGSGLTSYEQYF
size: -; V: TRBV7-2; J: TRBJ1-6; D: -; DNA: TGTGCCAGCAGCGCTAGCCCCAATTCACCCCTCCACTTT; CDR3: CASSASPNSPLHF
size: -; V: TRBV6-1; J: TRBJ1-3; D: -; DNA: TGTGCCAGCAGTGAAGGGGGCTTCTCTGGAAACACCATATATTTT; CDR3: CASSEGGFSGNTIYF
size: -; V: TRBV11-2; J: TRBJ2-7; D: -; DNA: TGTGCCAGCAGCCTTACCTTTAGGGGGGGGCGCAGGGTGACCGAGCAGTACTTC; CDR3: CASSLTFRGGRRVTEQYF
size: -; V: TRBV2; J: TRBJ2-2; D: -; DNA: TGTGCCAGCAGGCCGACTGCAGCCACCGGGGAGCTGTTTTTT; CDR3: CASRPTAATGELFF
size: -; V: TRBV18; J: TRBJ1-4; D: -; DNA: TGTGCCAGCTCACAGGGGCGTGAGGAAAAACTGTTTTTT; CDR3: CASSQGREEKLFF
size: few; V: TRBV7-8; J: TRBJ2-3; D: -; DNA: TGTGCCAGCAGCACCCAGATCCGAGCTGGGGACACAGATACGCAGTATTTT; CDR3: CASSTQIRAGDTDTQYF
size: -; V: TRBV15; J: TRBJ2-7; D: -; DNA: TGTGCCACCAGCAGAGAAGGAGGTACCTACGAGCAGTACTTC; CDR3: CATSREGGTYEQYF
size: -; V: TRBV7-2; J: TRBJ2-3; D: -; DNA: TGTGCCAGCAGTTTTACAGATACGCAGTATTTT; CDR3: CASSFTDTQYF
size: -; V: TRBV19; J: TRBJ1-2; D: TRBD1; DNA: TGTGCCAGTAGCCGGACAGGGTCCTATGGCTACACCTTC; CDR3: CASSRTGSYGYTF
size: -; V: TRBV2; J: TRBJ1-2; D: TRBD1; DNA: TGTGCCAGCAGTGAAGGGACAGGGGCGGGTGGCTACACCTTC; CDR3: CASSEGTGAGGYTF
size: -; V: TRBV4-1; J: TRBJ2-7; D: TRBD2; DNA: TGCGCCAGCAGCCCCGGGACTAGCGGGAGAACCGGGGAGCAGTACTTC; CDR3: CASSPGTSGRTGEQYF
size: -; V: TRBV7-8; J: TRBJ2-7; D: TRBD2; DNA: TGTGCCAGCAGCTTACCAGGGAGGGCCTACGAGCAGTACTTC; CDR3: CASSLPGRAYEQYF
size: -; V: TRBV4-3; J: TRBJ2-1; D: TRBD2; DNA: TGCGCCAGCAGACTTAGCGGGAGCGCCTACAATGAGCAGTTCTTC; CDR3: CASRLSGSAYNEQFF
size: -; V: TRBV6-5; J: TRBJ1-1; D: -; DNA: TGTGCCAGCCTACCGGCGGGGGGGGAAGCTTTCTTT; CDR3: CASLPAGGEAFF
size: -; V: TRBV7-6; J: TRBJ2-3; D: -; DNA: TGTGCCAGCAGCCTGGCCGGGCAAAACACAGATACGCAGTATTTT; CDR3: CASSLAGQNTDTQYF
size: -; V: TRBV5-1; J: TRBJ2-5; D: TRBD1; DNA: TGCGCCAGCAGCCCCGGGCTGACAGGGGTGGAGACCCAGTACTTC; CDR3: CASSPGLTGVETQYF
size: once; V: TRBV7-2; J: TRBJ2-2; D: TRBD1; DNA: TGTGCCAGCAGCTCCTACAGGGGAGCGAACACCGGGGAGCTGTTTTTT; CDR3: CASSSYRGANTGELFF
size: -; V: TRBV4-3; J: TRBJ2-3; D: TRBD2; DNA: TGCGCCAGCAGCCCCCTCTCTAGCGGGAGGAGCACAGATACGCAGTATTTT; CDR3: CASSPLSSGRSTDTQYF
size: -; V: TRBV7-2; J: TRBJ2-7; D: TRBD1; DNA: TGTGCCAGCAGCGTTGTGTCCCCACGGGACAGGGGAAACGAGCAGTACTTC; CDR3: CASSVVSPRDRGNEQYF
size: -; V: TRBV2; J: TRBJ2-7; D: TRBD1; DNA: TGTGCCAGCAGTAACGACAGGGGGTGGTCCTACGAGCAGTACTTC; CDR3: CASSNDRGWSYEQYF
size: -; V: TRBV7-3; J: TRBJ2-2; D: TRBD1; DNA: TGTGCCAGCAGCCTCTCCGGGACAGACACCGGGGAGCTGTTTTTT; CDR3: CASSLSGTDTGELFF